These T cell receptor beta chains were read from a single sample in a study of brain T cells in children with intractable seizures. The repertoire was sequenced with immunoSEQ multiplex PCR; TCRdb's copy has only in-frame clones and lacks some. The repertoire holds about 340,000 clones, with 93% as singletons. This specimen consisted of peripheral blood, obtained roughly 5 months after surgery. Source of these receptors: a boy in the first two years of life with tuberous sclerosis and intractable seizures. Both conserved end residues are part of each CDR3. D genes are given only for firm matches. The listing skips clone size in some rows; elsewhere it reads once, few, many or a size class.

V,size,D,J,DNA,CDR3
TRBV7-6,NA,NA,TRBJ1-3,TGTGCCAGCAGCTCAACGGAGGGAAACACCATATATTTT,CASSSTEGNTIYF
TRBV7-9,NA,NA,TRBJ2-1,TGTGCCAGCAGGGAACAGGGCTCCTACAATGAGCAGTTCTTC,CASREQGSYNEQFF
TRBV15,NA,NA,TRBJ1-1,TGTGCCACCAACGCGGACAGCGGGGGGCCTGAAGCTTTCTTT,CATNADSGGPEAFF
TRBV11-2,NA,NA,TRBJ1-2,TGTGCCAGCAGCTCGACCGGAAGGGGCTACACCTTC,CASSSTGRGYTF
TRBV4-2,NA,TRBD2,TRBJ2-7,TGTGCCAGCAGCCAAGTTGGGACTAGCGGGACCTACGAGCAGTACTTC,CASSQVGTSGTYEQYF
TRBV6-4,NA,NA,TRBJ2-5,TGTGCCAGCAGCGTATCCGGACACCCACAAGAGACCCAGTACTTC,CASSVSGHPQETQYF
TRBV7-9,NA,TRBD2,TRBJ2-1,TGTGCCAGCAGCTTAATAGGGACTAACTACAATGAGCAGTTCTTC,CASSLIGTNYNEQFF
TRBV5-1,NA,NA,TRBJ1-1,TGCGCCAGCAGCTTAGGGACGGGGAACACTGAAGCTTTCTTT,CASSLGTGNTEAFF
TRBV4-1,NA,TRBD1,TRBJ1-1,TGCGCCAGCAGCCAATCCTCCGGGACAGGGAACACTGAAGCTTTCTTT,CASSQSSGTGNTEAFF
TRBV29-1,NA,NA,TRBJ2-1,TGCAGCGTTGAAGGCACAGGCTACAATGAGCAGTTCTTC,CSVEGTGYNEQFF
TRBV12-3/TRBV12-4,once,NA,TRBJ2-2,TGTGCCAGCGCGATCGGGGAGCTGTTTTTT,CASAIGELFF
TRBV5-1,NA,NA,TRBJ1-1,TGCGCCAGCAAAGTAGGAGCAGGTTCGGCCACTGAAGCTTTCTTT,CASKVGAGSATEAFF
TRBV5-1,few,NA,TRBJ2-5,TGCGCCAGCAGCTTGGACAGGGAGACCCAGTACTTC,CASSLDRETQYF
TRBV7-9,NA,NA,TRBJ1-1,TGTGCCAGCAGCCCCCTCCGGGCCGAGAACACTGAAGCTTTCTTT,CASSPLRAENTEAFF
TRBV30,NA,NA,TRBJ2-1,TGTGCCTTACTGCTTAGTCATGAGCAGTTCTTC,CALLLSHEQFF
TRBV6-6,NA,TRBD1,TRBJ1-2,TGTGCCAGCAGTTCATGGGACAGAACCTATGGCTACACCTTC,CASSSWDRTYGYTF